The 28 T cell receptor beta chains below were found in one sample sequenced in a study of blood T cell repertoires in COVID-19. The repertoire was sequenced with immunoSEQ multiplex PCR; TCRdb's copy has only in-frame clones and lacks some. The sample lists approximately 220,000 clones; roughly 86% were seen once. Sequencing was carried out using peripheral blood. These receptors all come from a man aged 55 to 70 with acute or convalescent COVID-19.

This clone came up once. The CDR3 loop is CASSLDRTTVGGGNYGYTF. In DNA form, the CDR3 reads TGTGCCAGCAGCTTAGATCGTACAACGGTAGGGGGAGGGAACTATGGCTACACCTTC. V usage is TRBV11-2 and J usage is TRBJ1-2; the D gene is possibly TRBD1 (6 bases). Between the trimmed V and J ends, which lost 0 bases and 2 bases, there was a span of 22 bases. The length of the CDR3 is 19 residues. Germline loops: CDR1 SGHAT, CDR2 FQNNGV.

This rearrangement joins TRBV6-5 to TRBJ2-2; 10 positions agree with TRBD1. The ends lost 5 bases at V and 5 bases at J; junction bases unmatched: 5. Germline loops: CDR1 MNHEY, CDR2 SVGAGI. The CDR3 length is 15 residues. CDR3 protein: CASSPRGQGTGELFF. The CDR3 DNA sequence: TGTGCCAGCAGTCCCCGGGGACAGGGGACCGGGGAGCTGTTTTTT.

There are a few counts of this clone. The chain employs TRBV5-4 and TRBJ1-2; no clear D gene. The CDR3 is made up of 14 amino acids. V lost 4 bases and J 10 bases, leaving 20 bases between the germline ends. The germline gives CDR1 SGHNT, CDR2 YYREEE (reference sequence). The CDR3 here is CASSLDGGPIYYTF. In DNA, the CDR3 is TGTGCCAGCAGCCTCGACGGAGGCCCGATTTACTACACCTTC.

This chain connects TRBV19 to TRBJ2-3; 11 nucleotides agree with TRBD2. The V and J ends lost 4 bases and 4 bases, in that order; junction bases with no gene match: 7. There are 16 residues in the CDR3. In germline, CDR1 is LNHDA, CDR2 SQIVND (reference sequence). This CDR3 is CASSTLAGEAADTQYF. Here the CDR3 DNA reads TGTGCCAGTAGTACACTAGCGGGGGAAGCAGCAGATACGCAGTATTTT.

For the CDR3, the DNA is TGTGCCAGTTCTGGACAGGGGATAGAGACCCAGTACTTC. Amino acids: CASSGQGIETQYF. This chain links TRBV2 with TRBJ2-5; 9 bases are shared with TRBD1. J lost 4 bases, V lost 9 bases, and 6 bases had no gene match. This CDR3 has 13 residues. CDR1 and CDR2 from the germline V gene are SNHLY and FYNNEI.

This clone was found a few times. CDR3 amino acids: CASSYSVVAARTNTGELFF. The CDR3 DNA reads TGTGCCAGCAGTTACTCGGTGGTAGCGGCGCGCACGAACACCGGGGAGCTGTTTTTT. The chain joins TRBV6-2 or TRBV6-3 to TRBJ2-2; a weak D match, TRBD2 (6 bases). Germline CDR1 is MNHEY and CDR2 is SVGEGT. The CDR3 loop spans 19 amino acids. Trimming left V 0 bases short and J 0 bases short, with 17 bases between.

This chain links TRBV12-3 or TRBV12-4 with TRBJ1-6; tentatively, D is TRBD1 (5 bases). V was cut by 3 bases and J by 6 bases, with 6 bases left in between. There are 13 residues in the CDR3. CDR3 sequence: CASSLGGNSPLHF. The CDR3, as DNA: TGTGCCAGCAGTTTGGGGGGTAATTCACCCCTCCACTTT.

The rearrangement joins TRBV7-3 to TRBJ1-6; 8 bases agree with TRBD1. From germline, CDR1 is SGHTA and CDR2 FQGTGA. With V trimmed by 4 bases and J by 7 bases, 3 bases remained unmatched. The CDR3 spans 14 residues. The CDR3 sequence: CASSSDRANSPLHF. CDR3 nucleotides: TGTGCCAGCAGCTCGGACAGGGCCAATTCACCCCTCCACTTT.

V usage is TRBV19 and J usage is TRBJ2-7; a weak D match, TRBD1 (6 bases). The V end lost 10 bases, the J end lost 6 bases, and 19 bases lay between the germline ends. In germline, CDR1 is LNHDA, CDR2 SQIVND (reference sequence). The CDR3 length is 13 residues. For the CDR3, the DNA is TGTGCCACCTCAACAGGGTCTTCGGCCGAGCAGTACTTC. Protein product: CATSTGSSAEQYF.

J is TRBJ2-2 and V is TRBV7-2, with a possible D match to TRBD2 (6 bases). V dropped 5 bases and J dropped 0 bases, with 13 bases sitting between them. This CDR3 is built from 16 residues. Per germline, CDR1 SGHTA and CDR2 FQGNSA. The CDR3 reads CASSPNGTPNTGELFF. As DNA, the CDR3 is TGTGCCAGCAGCCCAAACGGGACTCCGAACACCGGGGAGCTGTTTTTT. Full variable domain (remainder filled in from reference TRBV7-2 and TRBJ2-2): GAGVSQSPSNKVTEKGKDVELRCDPISGHTALYWYRQSLGQGLEFLIYFQGNSAPDKSGLPSDRFSAERTGGSVSTLTIQRTQQEDSAVYLCASSPNGTPNTGELFFGEGSRLTVL.

The V call is TRBV7-6, the J call TRBJ1-2; D call uncertain. V lost 1 base to trimming and J lost 5 bases, with 8 bases between them. Germline V CDR1 and CDR2: SGHVS, FNYEAQ. CDR3 length: 13 amino acids. The CDR3 DNA sequence: TGTGCCAGCAGCTTAGAGGAGGCGTATGGCTACACCTTC. Its protein is CASSLEEAYGYTF.

CDR3 DNA sequence: TGTGCCAGCAGCCAAGAACTAGCGGACCCCTACGAGCAGTACTTC. Protein: CASSQELADPYEQYF. V is TRBV14 and J is TRBJ2-7; 8 bases are shared with TRBD2. The CDR3 is made up of 15 amino acids. Germline lookup yields CDR1 SGHDN and CDR2 FVKESK. J was trimmed by 2 bases and V by 0 bases; bases with no gene match: 3.

The rearrangement uses TRBV11-3 and TRBJ1-3; a possible D gene is TRBD1 (6 bases). Germline lookup yields CDR1 SGHNT and CDR2 YENEEA. The V gene lost 3 bases and the J gene lost 4 bases, with 10 bases spanning the gap. The CDR3 extends over 14 amino acids. This chain's CDR3 is CASSFGGAGNTIYF. CDR3 DNA sequence: TGTGCCAGCAGCTTTGGGGGCGCCGGAAACACCATATATTTT.

This clone was counted a single time. The chain uses TRBV2 and TRBJ2-7; 8 nucleotides match TRBD1. Trimming took 6 bases from V and 1 from J; bases not matched to a gene: 8. The CDR3 runs 15 residues. CDR1 and CDR2 (germline): SNHLY, FYNNEI. This CDR3 reads CASSAGTGQSYEQYF. The CDR3 DNA is TGTGCCAGCAGCGCTGGGACAGGACAGTCCTACGAGCAGTACTTC.

CDR3 bases: TGTGCCACCAGTGATGCATACGGTTCGAGTGGAGGCCAAGAGACCCAGTACTTC. Translation gives CATSDAYGSSGGQETQYF. The chain employs TRBV24-1 and TRBJ2-5; TRBD2 is a possible D gene (5 bases). CDR3 length: 18 amino acids. Per the germline V gene, CDR1 is KGHDR and CDR2 is SFDVKD. V was cut by 3 bases and J by 1 base, with 20 bases left in between.

The rearrangement links TRBV18 to TRBJ2-3, with 9 bases lining up with TRBD1. CDR3 length: 15 amino acids. After removal of 4 bases from V and 5 bases from J, the junction contained 7 bases not matched to a gene. Germline loops: CDR1 KGHSH, CDR2 LQKENI. The CDR3 sequence: CASSHPGQGGDTQYF. The CDR3, as DNA: TGTGCCAGCTCACACCCGGGACAGGGAGGAGATACGCAGTATTTT.

The J gene is TRBJ1-2, the V gene TRBV9, with D perhaps TRBD1 (6 bases). Germline loops: CDR1 SGDLS, CDR2 YYNGEE. The CDR3 sequence is 17 residues long. V lost 4 bases and J 4 bases, leaving 23 bases between the germline ends. The CDR3 nucleotides read TGTGCCAGCAGCAATAAACACCACGACAGGACTTTCTATGGCTACACCTTC. Its translation is CASSNKHHDRTFYGYTF.

The rearrangement joins TRBV7-2 to TRBJ2-1, with 7 positions matching TRBD1. J gave up 4 bases and V 4 bases, and 7 bases lay outside the gene matches. CDR1 is SGHTA and CDR2 is FQGNSA in the germline V gene. The CDR3 is 15 amino acids. The CDR3 sequence: CASSSQDRRYNEQFF. CDR3 nucleotide sequence: TGTGCCAGCAGCTCACAGGACAGGAGATACAATGAGCAGTTCTTC.

The chain uses TRBV29-1 and TRBJ2-7; 12 positions agree with TRBD1. Unmatched junction bases numbered 6, after V lost 7 bases and J lost 5 bases. The CDR3 is 13 amino acids. Germline V gene sequence: CDR1 SQVTM, CDR2 ANQGSEA. DNA for the CDR3: TGCAGCGGATCGGGACAGGGGGCCAACGAGCAGTACTTC. Its protein product is CSGSGQGANEQYF.

V gene TRBV7-9 combines with J gene TRBJ1-1; 7 positions match TRBD1. The junction had 3 bases not matched to a gene; V was cut back by 4 bases and J by 1 base. Germline CDR1 is SEHNR and CDR2 is FQNEAQ (reference sequence). The CDR3 consists of 14 residues. The DNA of the CDR3 is TGTGCCAGCAGCTCGGACAGGCGGAACACTGAAGCTTTCTTT. It codes for CASSSDRRNTEAFF.

The gene calls are TRBV5-4 and TRBJ1-5; D not certain. V lost 2 bases to trimming and J lost 3 bases, with 9 bases between them. The CDR3 is made up of 14 amino acids. Germline V gene data show CDR1 as SGHNT and CDR2 as YYREEE (reference sequence). The CDR3 reads CASSLRGSNQPQHF. The CDR3, as DNA: TGTGCCAGCAGCTTACGAGGGTCCAATCAGCCCCAGCATTTT.

In nucleotides, the CDR3 is TGCGCCAGCAGCGCCACAAGTAACTATGGCTACACCTTC. Encoded protein: CASSATSNYGYTF. The V and J genes are TRBV5-1 and TRBJ1-2; no clear D gene. The CDR3 covers 13 residues. V lost 4 bases and J lost 1, with 8 bases in between. In germline, CDR1 is SGHRS, CDR2 YFSETQ. The complete variable domain, with remaining parts taken from reference TRBV5-1 and TRBJ1-2, reads KAGVTQTPRYLIKTRGQQVTLSCSPISGHRSVSWYQQTPGQGLQFLFEYFSETQRNKGNFPGRFSGRQFSNSRSEMNVSTLELGDSALYLCASSATSNYGYTFGSGTRLTVV.

The chain recombines TRBV5-1 with TRBJ2-2; 11 bases match TRBD1. J lost 0 bases, V lost 4 bases, and 2 bases had no gene match. Germline loops: CDR1 SGHRS, CDR2 YFSETQ. This CDR3 has 16 amino acids. CDR3 protein: CASSRTGGANTGELFF. The DNA of the CDR3 is TGCGCCAGCAGCCGGACAGGGGGCGCGAACACCGGGGAGCTGTTTTTT.

The V call is TRBV19, the J call TRBJ2-4, with 8 positions matching TRBD1. Trimming removed 4 bases from V and 4 bases from J; junction bases left unmatched: 9. The CDR3 extends over 16 amino acids. Germline V gives CDR1 LNHDA, CDR2 SQIVND (reference sequence). The CDR3 DNA follows: TGTGCCAGTAGTACCCCCTCAAGGACAGGGAAAAACATTCAGTACTTC. As protein: CASSTPSRTGKNIQYF.

The chain is built from TRBV5-1 and TRBJ2-1; TRBD2 is a possible D gene (5 bases). Trimming cost V 0 bases and J 7 bases, with 14 bases left between them. This CDR3 is 15 amino acids long. Germline V gene sequence: CDR1 SGHRS, CDR2 YFSETQ. This CDR3 reads CASSLEGSGRNEQFF. DNA for the CDR3: TGCGCCAGCAGCTTGGAAGGGAGTGGTCGGAATGAGCAGTTCTTC.

The CDR3 loop is CASSQDSHVNTEAFF. CDR3 bases: TGTGCCAGCAGCCAAGATAGTCATGTGAACACTGAAGCTTTCTTT. The gene calls are TRBV4-2 and TRBJ1-1, with no clear D. The CDR3 loop spans 15 amino acids. V lost 0 bases, J lost 0 bases, and 8 bases lay in between. Germline V gene data show CDR1 as LGHNA and CDR2 as YNFKEQ.

This clone has only one observation. CDR3 loop: CASSPRGSFSDTQYF. The DNA for the CDR3 is TGTGCCAGCTCACCACGCGGCAGTTTCTCAGATACGCAGTATTTT. J is TRBJ2-3 and V is TRBV18; D gene unclear. V dropped 1 base and J dropped 4 bases, with 12 bases sitting between them. CDR3 size: 15 residues. Germline CDR1 is KGHSH and CDR2 is LQKENI. The full variable domain, with the rest looked up from reference TRBV18 and TRBJ2-3, is NAGVMQNPRHLVRRRGQEARLRCSPMKGHSHVYWYRQLPEEGLKFMVYLQKENIIDESGMPKERFSAEFPKEGPSILRIQQVVRGDSAAYFCASSPRGSFSDTQYFGPGTRLTVL.

The chain combines TRBV15 with TRBJ2-6, with 8 bases fitting TRBD1. Germline CDR1 reads LNHNV; CDR2 reads YYDKDF (reference sequence). Trimming removed 1 base from V and 2 bases from J; junction bases left unmatched: 7. This CDR3 has 18 residues. This chain's CDR3 is CATSRAPGGKAGANVLTF. In DNA form, the CDR3 reads TGTGCCACCAGCAGAGCCCCAGGGGGCAAGGCTGGGGCCAACGTCCTGACTTTC.